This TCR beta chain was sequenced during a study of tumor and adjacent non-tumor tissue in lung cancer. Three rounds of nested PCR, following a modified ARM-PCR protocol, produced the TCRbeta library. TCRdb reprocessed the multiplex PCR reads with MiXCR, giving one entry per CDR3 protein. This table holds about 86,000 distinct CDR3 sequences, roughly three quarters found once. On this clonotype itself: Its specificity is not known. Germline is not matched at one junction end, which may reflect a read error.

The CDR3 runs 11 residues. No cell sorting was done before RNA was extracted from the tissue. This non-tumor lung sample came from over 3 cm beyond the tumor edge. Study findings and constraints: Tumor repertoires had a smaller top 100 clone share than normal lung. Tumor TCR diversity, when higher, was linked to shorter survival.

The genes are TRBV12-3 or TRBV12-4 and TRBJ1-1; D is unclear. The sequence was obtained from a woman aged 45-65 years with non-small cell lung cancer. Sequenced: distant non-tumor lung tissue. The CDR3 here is CAGRQNSEAIF. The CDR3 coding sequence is TGTGCCGGCCGCCAGAACAGTGAAGCTATCTTT.